These T cell receptor beta chains were read from a single sample in a study of blood T cell repertoires in COVID-19. The table came from immunoSEQ multiplex PCR; TCRdb's copy has only in-frame clones and leaves some out. The sample has around 97,000 clones, about 89% seen once. Sequencing was performed on peripheral blood. Source of these receptors: an older woman with acute or convalescent COVID-19. The CDR3 runs from the conserved cysteine through the conserved F or W. Each record gives: J gene, D gene, clone size, V gene, CDR3 DNA, CDR3 protein. A D gene is named only where the DNA matches it firmly. Size tells how often a clone was seen (once, few, many) or the class of an expanded clone, and some rows leave it out.

j_gene: TRBJ1-2; d_gene: TRBD1; abundance: -; v_gene: TRBV10-3; CDR3nt: TGTGCCATCAGATGGGACAGGGGGCATGGCTACACCTTC; CDR3aa: CAIRWDRGHGYTF
j_gene: TRBJ2-2; d_gene: -; abundance: -; v_gene: TRBV3-1/TRBV3-2; CDR3nt: TGTGCCAGCAGCCATCTCAACACCGGGGAGCTGTTTTTT; CDR3aa: CASSHLNTGELFF
j_gene: TRBJ2-7; d_gene: TRBD2; abundance: -; v_gene: TRBV2; CDR3nt: TGTGCCAGCAGTGGGCTAGCGGGAGATTACGAGCAGTACTTC; CDR3aa: CASSGLAGDYEQYF
j_gene: TRBJ2-3; d_gene: -; abundance: -; v_gene: TRBV2; CDR3nt: TGTGCCAGCACGGCTAGCGACCACACAGATACGCAGTATTTT; CDR3aa: CASTASDHTDTQYF
j_gene: TRBJ2-1; d_gene: -; abundance: -; v_gene: TRBV5-6; CDR3nt: TGTGCCAGCAGTTCCGGGACTGTAAATGAGCAGTTCTTC; CDR3aa: CASSSGTVNEQFF
j_gene: TRBJ2-5; d_gene: -; abundance: -; v_gene: TRBV29-1; CDR3nt: TGCAGCGCCCTGTGGGGGGGGCAGACCCAGTACTTC; CDR3aa: CSALWGGQTQYF
j_gene: TRBJ1-2; d_gene: TRBD1; abundance: -; v_gene: TRBV11-2; CDR3nt: TGTGCCAGCAGCCCCCAGGGTAGGGGGCTTTATGGCTACACCTTC; CDR3aa: CASSPQGRGLYGYTF
j_gene: TRBJ2-2; d_gene: TRBD2; abundance: -; v_gene: TRBV19; CDR3nt: TGTGCCAGTATGGGACTACGCCCTCCCGGGGAGCTGTTTTTT; CDR3aa: CASMGLRPPGELFF
j_gene: TRBJ2-1; d_gene: TRBD2; abundance: -; v_gene: TRBV10-1; CDR3nt: TGCGCCAGCAGGGGTATGGGGGGCCTAGCGGGCAACAATGAGCAGTTCTTC; CDR3aa: CASRGMGGLAGNNEQFF
j_gene: TRBJ2-1; d_gene: TRBD2; abundance: -; v_gene: TRBV5-1; CDR3nt: TGCGCCAGCAGCCTCCGTAGCGGGAGTCGGCATGAGCAGTTCTTC; CDR3aa: CASSLRSGSRHEQFF
j_gene: TRBJ1-1; d_gene: -; abundance: -; v_gene: TRBV6-2/TRBV6-3; CDR3nt: TGTGCCAGCAGTTTACAGGGTGACACTGAAGCTTTCTTT; CDR3aa: CASSLQGDTEAFF
j_gene: TRBJ2-5; d_gene: -; abundance: once; v_gene: TRBV28; CDR3nt: TGTGCCAGCAGTTTAAGGAGTTCGGCTTTTCAAGAGACCCAGTACTTC; CDR3aa: CASSLRSSAFQETQYF
j_gene: TRBJ1-5; d_gene: -; abundance: once; v_gene: TRBV2; CDR3nt: TGTGCCAGCAGTGAACAGGGTAGCAATCAGCCCCAGCATTTT; CDR3aa: CASSEQGSNQPQHF
j_gene: TRBJ1-6; d_gene: -; abundance: few; v_gene: TRBV6-1; CDR3nt: TGTGCCAGCAGTGGCGGGCGGGGGAGCTCCTATAATTCACCCCTCCACTTT; CDR3aa: CASSGGRGSSYNSPLHF
j_gene: TRBJ2-2; d_gene: TRBD1; abundance: -; v_gene: TRBV6-5; CDR3nt: TGTGCCAGCGGACAGGGGGCAGGGACCGGGGAGCTGTTTTTT; CDR3aa: CASGQGAGTGELFF
j_gene: TRBJ1-4; d_gene: -; abundance: -; v_gene: TRBV6-5; CDR3nt: TGTGCCAGCAAGGGAGCAACTAATGAAAAACTGTTTTTT; CDR3aa: CASKGATNEKLFF
j_gene: TRBJ1-1; d_gene: -; abundance: -; v_gene: TRBV7-6; CDR3nt: TGTGCCAGCAGTCCGACCCGAACAGGGAACACTGAAGCTTTCTTT; CDR3aa: CASSPTRTGNTEAFF
j_gene: TRBJ2-1; d_gene: TRBD2; abundance: -; v_gene: TRBV9; CDR3nt: TGTGCCAGCAGCGTAGGCTCTAGCGGAGGGAATGAGCAGTTCTTC; CDR3aa: CASSVGSSGGNEQFF
j_gene: TRBJ2-2; d_gene: TRBD2; abundance: -; v_gene: TRBV19; CDR3nt: TGTGCCAGTAGTATAAGGGCGGGAGGGCCTACCGGGGAGCTGTTTTTT; CDR3aa: CASSIRAGGPTGELFF
j_gene: TRBJ2-3; d_gene: TRBD2; abundance: -; v_gene: TRBV19; CDR3nt: TGTGCCAGTAGGCTAGCGGGACACACAGATACGCAGTATTTT; CDR3aa: CASRLAGHTDTQYF
j_gene: TRBJ1-1; d_gene: TRBD1; abundance: -; v_gene: TRBV19; CDR3nt: TGTGCCAGTAGTAAGGACAGGGAAGCTTTCTTT; CDR3aa: CASSKDREAFF
j_gene: TRBJ2-1; d_gene: TRBD1; abundance: -; v_gene: TRBV14; CDR3nt: TGTGCCAGCAGCCAAGATCCGGGACAGGGGGACAATGAGCAGTTCTTC; CDR3aa: CASSQDPGQGDNEQFF
j_gene: TRBJ1-2; d_gene: TRBD1; abundance: -; v_gene: TRBV12-3/TRBV12-4; CDR3nt: TGTGCCAGCAGTACACGGGACAGGGGTATCACCTTC; CDR3aa: CASSTRDRGITF
j_gene: TRBJ1-4; d_gene: -; abundance: once; v_gene: TRBV19; CDR3nt: TGTGCCAGTAGTATTTTTGGGGGCACAACTAATGAAAAACTGTTTTTT; CDR3aa: CASSIFGGTTNEKLFF
j_gene: TRBJ1-2; d_gene: -; abundance: -; v_gene: TRBV3-1/TRBV3-2; CDR3nt: TGTGCCAGCAGCCTCAAGTCGGGTGGCTACACCTTC; CDR3aa: CASSLKSGGYTF
j_gene: TRBJ1-2; d_gene: -; abundance: -; v_gene: TRBV6-5; CDR3nt: TGTGCCAGCAGTTTAACAGTGAACTATGGCTACACCTTC; CDR3aa: CASSLTVNYGYTF
j_gene: TRBJ2-1; d_gene: TRBD2; abundance: -; v_gene: TRBV9; CDR3nt: TGTGCCAGCAGCTTTAGCGGGAGAAAGGACAATGAGCAGTTCTTC; CDR3aa: CASSFSGRKDNEQFF
j_gene: TRBJ1-2; d_gene: TRBD1; abundance: -; v_gene: TRBV10-2; CDR3nt: TGCGCCAGCAGTGAACAGGGGCAGTATGGCTACACCTTC; CDR3aa: CASSEQGQYGYTF
j_gene: TRBJ2-5; d_gene: -; abundance: -; v_gene: TRBV28; CDR3nt: TGTGCCAGCAGGGGGGACTTACCTCAAGAGACCCAGTACTTC; CDR3aa: CASRGDLPQETQYF
j_gene: TRBJ2-1; d_gene: TRBD2; abundance: -; v_gene: TRBV4-1; CDR3nt: TGCGCCAGCAGCCAAGCTTATCCGGGACTAGTTGGCAATGAGCAGTTCTTC; CDR3aa: CASSQAYPGLVGNEQFF
j_gene: TRBJ2-7; d_gene: -; abundance: -; v_gene: TRBV4-1; CDR3nt: TGCGCCAGCAGCCAGGGGACTCTCCCCTACGGGGACGAGCAGTACTTC; CDR3aa: CASSQGTLPYGDEQYF
j_gene: TRBJ2-7; d_gene: TRBD1; abundance: -; v_gene: TRBV12-3/TRBV12-4; CDR3nt: TGTGCCAGCAGTTTTCTCGACAGGGGCGAGCAGTACTTC; CDR3aa: CASSFLDRGEQYF
j_gene: TRBJ2-7; d_gene: -; abundance: -; v_gene: TRBV5-1; CDR3nt: TGCGCCAGCAGCTTGGCCGCCTTTACTAGTCCCGACGAGCAGTACTTC; CDR3aa: CASSLAAFTSPDEQYF
j_gene: TRBJ2-2; d_gene: TRBD2; abundance: once; v_gene: TRBV7-9; CDR3nt: TGTGCCAGCAGCTTAGCCGGCGGGGGAGGTACCGGGGAGCTGTTTTTT; CDR3aa: CASSLAGGGGTGELFF
j_gene: TRBJ1-5; d_gene: TRBD1; abundance: few; v_gene: TRBV28; CDR3nt: TGTGCCAGCAGTTCCACAGGGGGATGGAACAATCAGCCCCAGCATTTT; CDR3aa: CASSSTGGWNNQPQHF
j_gene: TRBJ1-1; d_gene: -; abundance: -; v_gene: TRBV19; CDR3nt: TGTGCCAGTAGTAACCGGGCTGGGGCTTTTGAAGCTTTCTTT; CDR3aa: CASSNRAGAFEAFF
j_gene: TRBJ2-2; d_gene: -; abundance: -; v_gene: TRBV18; CDR3nt: TGTGCCAGCTCACCGGGACTTAACACCGGGGAGCTGTTTTTT; CDR3aa: CASSPGLNTGELFF
j_gene: TRBJ1-2; d_gene: -; abundance: -; v_gene: TRBV5-1; CDR3nt: TGCGCCAGCAGCTTGGGCGTCAGGGGATATGGCTACACCTTC; CDR3aa: CASSLGVRGYGYTF
j_gene: TRBJ1-2; d_gene: -; abundance: once; v_gene: TRBV10-3; CDR3nt: TGTGCCATCAGTGATCACCCAGGACGGGGTAGGGCGACGCAAAACTATGGCTACACCTTC; CDR3aa: CAISDHPGRGRATQNYGYTF
j_gene: TRBJ2-2; d_gene: -; abundance: once; v_gene: TRBV28; CDR3nt: TGTGCCAGCAGTTTAGCAGGGGCGAACACCGGGGAGCTGTTTTTT; CDR3aa: CASSLAGANTGELFF
j_gene: TRBJ1-4; d_gene: -; abundance: once; v_gene: TRBV9; CDR3nt: TGTGCCAGCACCCCCGGGGATTGGACTGAAAAACTGTTTTTT; CDR3aa: CASTPGDWTEKLFF
j_gene: TRBJ1-2; d_gene: -; abundance: -; v_gene: TRBV19; CDR3nt: TGTGCCAGTACCCAACGGGGTGCTCCTAACTATGGCTACACCTTC; CDR3aa: CASTQRGAPNYGYTF
j_gene: TRBJ1-5; d_gene: -; abundance: -; v_gene: TRBV19; CDR3nt: TGTGCCAGTAGTTCCCAGGGGACTAGCCAGCCCCAGCATTTT; CDR3aa: CASSSQGTSQPQHF
j_gene: TRBJ2-5; d_gene: TRBD2; abundance: -; v_gene: TRBV28; CDR3nt: TGTGCCAGCAGTTCCCCTAGCGGGTTAGAGACCCAGTACTTC; CDR3aa: CASSSPSGLETQYF
j_gene: TRBJ1-1; d_gene: TRBD1; abundance: -; v_gene: TRBV10-2; CDR3nt: TGCGCCAGCAGTGAACAGGGGGGAACTGAAGCTTTCTTT; CDR3aa: CASSEQGGTEAFF
j_gene: TRBJ1-5; d_gene: -; abundance: -; v_gene: TRBV24-1; CDR3nt: TGTGCCACCAGTGATGGGGTGGGGAGTCCCCAGCATTTT; CDR3aa: CATSDGVGSPQHF
j_gene: TRBJ2-1; d_gene: -; abundance: -; v_gene: TRBV9; CDR3nt: TGTGCCAGCAGCGTAGAGGCTAGAAACAATGAGCAGTTCTTC; CDR3aa: CASSVEARNNEQFF
j_gene: TRBJ2-5; d_gene: -; abundance: -; v_gene: TRBV5-1; CDR3nt: TGCGCCAGCAGGAGGGAAGTGGTGGAGACCCAGTACTTC; CDR3aa: CASRREVVETQYF
j_gene: TRBJ1-3; d_gene: -; abundance: -; v_gene: TRBV6-5; CDR3nt: TGTGCCAGCACCCCCGTTATACTCTCTGGAAACACCATATATTTT; CDR3aa: CASTPVILSGNTIYF
j_gene: TRBJ2-6; d_gene: -; abundance: -; v_gene: TRBV9; CDR3nt: TGTGCCAGCAGCGTAGCTGTCGGGTGGGCTGGGGCCAACGTCCTGACTTTC; CDR3aa: CASSVAVGWAGANVLTF
j_gene: TRBJ2-1; d_gene: -; abundance: -; v_gene: TRBV5-1; CDR3nt: TGCGCCAGCAGCTTGTCGGCAGGGGCTAGCGGCACCTACAATGAGCAGTTCTTC; CDR3aa: CASSLSAGASGTYNEQFF
j_gene: TRBJ1-3; d_gene: -; abundance: -; v_gene: TRBV5-1; CDR3nt: TGCGCCAGCCGCCCCATAGTAGGAAACACCATATATTTT; CDR3aa: CASRPIVGNTIYF
j_gene: TRBJ1-2; d_gene: -; abundance: -; v_gene: TRBV5-1; CDR3nt: TGCGCCAGCCAGGGCTACTATGGCTACACCTTC; CDR3aa: CASQGYYGYTF
j_gene: TRBJ2-2; d_gene: -; abundance: -; v_gene: TRBV28; CDR3nt: TGTGCCAGCAGTTTAGGGGGACTCCCATGGTCTACCGGGGAGCTGTTTTTT; CDR3aa: CASSLGGLPWSTGELFF
j_gene: TRBJ2-3; d_gene: -; abundance: -; v_gene: TRBV19; CDR3nt: TGTGCCAGTAGTATATCCAGGGTTAGCACAGATACGCAGTATTTT; CDR3aa: CASSISRVSTDTQYF